The rows below give T cell receptor beta chains drawn from one sample of a study of shared clonotypes between healthy human individuals. Libraries were prepared by immunoSEQ multiplex PCR; TCRdb keeps only in-frame clonotypes and omits some of them. Among roughly 2.1 million clones listed, 85% to 95% were seen once. Material: naive CD8+ T cells from PBMCs. These receptors all stem from a man aged 18-30 years in good health. Some clones in this sample may be carry-over from other donors' samples. Both conserved end residues are part of each CDR3. Fields, in order: V gene, D gene, J gene, clone size, CDR3 DNA, CDR3 protein. The D gene is left open where the match is weak. Not all rows give a size; the values are once, few, many and, for expanded clones, a class.

V gene: TRBV9; D gene: TRBD1; J gene: TRBJ1-1; clone size: once; CDR3 DNA: TGTGCCAGCAGCAGTCACAGGGGGGACACTGAAGCTTTCTTT; CDR3 protein: CASSSHRGDTEAFF
V gene: TRBV5-4; D gene: TRBD1; J gene: TRBJ2-7; clone size: -; CDR3 DNA: TGTGCCAGCAGTTCACCCGGGACAGGGGGCGTCGACGAGCAGTACTTC; CDR3 protein: CASSSPGTGGVDEQYF
V gene: TRBV5-6; D gene: TRBD1; J gene: TRBJ1-2; clone size: -; CDR3 DNA: TGTGCCAGCAGCTTAGGGACAGGGACCCGTTGGGGCTACACCTTC; CDR3 protein: CASSLGTGTRWGYTF
V gene: TRBV13; D gene: -; J gene: TRBJ2-7; clone size: -; CDR3 DNA: TGTGCCAGCAGCTTAGGGGGGGCGCGGTACGAGCAGTACTTC; CDR3 protein: CASSLGGARYEQYF
V gene: TRBV25-1; D gene: -; J gene: TRBJ2-7; clone size: -; CDR3 DNA: TGTGCCAGCAGTGGACACGAGCAGTACTTC; CDR3 protein: CASSGHEQYF
V gene: TRBV19; D gene: -; J gene: TRBJ2-3; clone size: -; CDR3 DNA: TGTGCCAGTAGTATAGAGAGAGGGTATGCAGATATGCAGTATTTT; CDR3 protein: CASSIERGYADMQYF
V gene: TRBV9; D gene: -; J gene: TRBJ2-3; clone size: -; CDR3 DNA: TGTGCCAGCAAGGAGGGGAATACAGATACGCAGTATTTT; CDR3 protein: CASKEGNTDTQYF
V gene: TRBV25-1; D gene: -; J gene: TRBJ1-2; clone size: once; CDR3 DNA: TGTGCCAGCAGTGAACTGGAGTCCCATGGCTACACCTTC; CDR3 protein: CASSELESHGYTF
V gene: TRBV28; D gene: -; J gene: TRBJ2-7; clone size: -; CDR3 DNA: TGTGCCAGCAGTTTACGAGGGGTCCACGAGCAGTACTTC; CDR3 protein: CASSLRGVHEQYF
V gene: TRBV28; D gene: -; J gene: TRBJ2-7; clone size: -; CDR3 DNA: TGTGCCAGCGGGCGGGGCTACTACGAGCAGTACTTC; CDR3 protein: CASGRGYYEQYF
V gene: TRBV19; D gene: -; J gene: TRBJ2-7; clone size: -; CDR3 DNA: TGTGCCAGTAGTACTGGGACCGCAAGCTCCTACGAGCAGTACTTC; CDR3 protein: CASSTGTASSYEQYF
V gene: TRBV5-1; D gene: TRBD1; J gene: TRBJ2-1; clone size: -; CDR3 DNA: TGCGCCAGCAGCTTGGATGCCCCGGGACAGGGGGCGAGGAGCTCCTACAATGAGCAGTTCTTC; CDR3 protein: CASSLDAPGQGARSSYNEQFF
V gene: TRBV5-4; D gene: TRBD2; J gene: TRBJ2-3; clone size: -; CDR3 DNA: TGTGCCAGCAGCTTGGCCGGTAGCGGGGGAGATACGCAGTATTTT; CDR3 protein: CASSLAGSGGDTQYF
V gene: TRBV6-6; D gene: TRBD1; J gene: TRBJ2-7; clone size: once; CDR3 DNA: TGTGCCAGCAGTTTGGACAGGGCCTACGAGCAGTACTTC; CDR3 protein: CASSLDRAYEQYF
V gene: TRBV7-2; D gene: -; J gene: TRBJ2-1; clone size: -; CDR3 DNA: TGTGCCAGCAGCCTCCCTGGGCCCAGTGAGCAGTTCTTC; CDR3 protein: CASSLPGPSEQFF
V gene: TRBV28; D gene: -; J gene: TRBJ1-3; clone size: -; CDR3 DNA: TGTGCCAGCAGCCAACAGGGAACTGGAAACACCATATATTTT; CDR3 protein: CASSQQGTGNTIYF
V gene: TRBV7-6; D gene: TRBD1; J gene: TRBJ1-2; clone size: -; CDR3 DNA: TGTGCCAGCAGCTTAGGGCTTGGGACAGGGGGCTATGGCTACACCTTC; CDR3 protein: CASSLGLGTGGYGYTF
V gene: TRBV29-1; D gene: TRBD1; J gene: TRBJ2-1; clone size: -; CDR3 DNA: TGCAGCGTTGAAGCCCCGACAGGGGGGTCCTACAATGAGCAGTTCTTC; CDR3 protein: CSVEAPTGGSYNEQFF
V gene: TRBV7-7; D gene: TRBD2; J gene: TRBJ2-3; clone size: -; CDR3 DNA: TGTGCCAGCAGCTTAGCGGAAGCGGGAGAGGGGGGCACAGATACGCAGTATTTT; CDR3 protein: CASSLAEAGEGGTDTQYF
V gene: TRBV27; D gene: -; J gene: TRBJ2-7; clone size: -; CDR3 DNA: TGTGCCAGCAGTTTATCGACATACTACGAGCAGTACTTC; CDR3 protein: CASSLSTYYEQYF
V gene: TRBV6-5; D gene: -; J gene: TRBJ2-1; clone size: -; CDR3 DNA: TGTGCCAGCAGTTACCAAGGGGGGTATGAGCAGTTCTTC; CDR3 protein: CASSYQGGYEQFF
V gene: TRBV7-9; D gene: -; J gene: TRBJ2-7; clone size: once; CDR3 DNA: TGTGCCAGCAGCTTATGGGGGTCCTACGAGCAGTACTTC; CDR3 protein: CASSLWGSYEQYF
V gene: TRBV12-1; D gene: -; J gene: TRBJ2-2; clone size: -; CDR3 DNA: TGTGCCAGCCGTAAGACGCTAACCTGCCGACTGGTGAACACCGGGGAGCTGTTTTTT; CDR3 protein: CASRKTLTCRLVNTGELFF
V gene: TRBV28; D gene: -; J gene: TRBJ2-5; clone size: -; CDR3 DNA: TGTGCCAGCAGTTTAGTTAGAAAGGAGACCCAGTACTTC; CDR3 protein: CASSLVRKETQYF
V gene: TRBV9; D gene: -; J gene: TRBJ2-2; clone size: -; CDR3 DNA: TGTGCCAGCAGCGTCGGACAAGCGAACACCGGGGAGCTGTTTTTT; CDR3 protein: CASSVGQANTGELFF
V gene: TRBV2; D gene: -; J gene: TRBJ2-1; clone size: -; CDR3 DNA: TGTGCCAGCAGGGGTACCCCTTACAATGAGCAGTTCTTC; CDR3 protein: CASRGTPYNEQFF